What follows are 12 T cell receptor beta chains derived from one specimen sequenced in a study of cytomegalovirus exposure and HLA in healthy donors. PCR employed 60 Vbeta and 13 Jbeta primers. The repertoire was sequenced with immunoSEQ multiplex PCR; TCRdb's copy has only in-frame clones and lacks some. The sample comprises some 180,000 clones, roughly 77% of which are singletons, and over 2% rests with the top ten. Sequences were obtained from PBMCs. These receptors came from a woman in her 30s in good health and CMV-seropositive.

The chain has TRBV7-9 and TRBJ2-2; TRBD1 agrees at 8 bases. The CDR3 length is 17 residues. J lost 4 bases, V lost 2 bases, and 9 bases had no gene match. Germline lookup yields CDR1 SEHNR and CDR2 FQNEAQ (reference sequence). The CDR3 region has the DNA TGTGCCAGCAGCTTACCCTCAGGGGGCTATATCACCGGGGAGCTGTTTTTT. Translating gives CASSLPSGGYITGELFF.

This clone appeared once. The rearrangement links TRBV18 to TRBJ2-1; no definite D call. Germline-derived CDR1 and CDR2 are KGHSH and LQKENI. This CDR3 comprises 15 residues. V shed 2 bases and J shed 3 bases, with 11 bases lying between them. CDR3 loop: CASSPTTVYYNEQFF. In DNA form, the CDR3 reads TGTGCCAGCTCACCAACAACAGTATACTACAATGAGCAGTTCTTC.

V and J are TRBV4-1 and TRBJ2-7; weak D call: TRBD1 (6 bases). V was cut by 1 base and J by 3 bases, with 13 bases left in between. Germline V gene lookup returns CDR1 MGHRA and CDR2 YSYEKL. The CDR3 has 15 amino acids. The CDR3 is CASSQGRTAYYEQYF. CDR3 coding DNA: TGCGCCAGCAGCCAAGGCCGGACAGCCTACTACGAGCAGTACTTC.

This CDR3 is CASSSYRGTEAFF. CDR3 sequence (DNA): TGTGCCAGCAGCTCCTACAGGGGCACTGAAGCTTTCTTT. V is TRBV7-8 and J is TRBJ1-1; 7 bases are shared with TRBD1. The CDR3 length is 13 residues. Germline-derived CDR1 and CDR2 are SGHVS and FQNEAQ. V was pared by 4 bases and J by 4 bases, with 3 bases of the junction left unmatched.

V is TRBV14 and J is TRBJ2-3, with TRBD2 matching 11 bases. The CDR3 has 19 amino acids. V was pared by 2 bases and J by 2 bases, with 12 bases of the junction left unmatched. The V gene's germline CDR1 is SGHDN and CDR2 FVKESK. Here the CDR3 reads CASSQKSGSSGGYTDTQYF. Here the CDR3 DNA reads TGTGCCAGCAGCCAAAAGTCAGGTTCTAGCGGGGGGTACACAGATACGCAGTATTTT.

The genes are TRBV11-3 and TRBJ2-5; 7 nucleotides line up with TRBD2. CDR1 and CDR2 from the germline V gene are SGHNT and YENEEA. The CDR3 contains 13 residues. Trimming removed 2 bases from V and 3 bases from J; junction bases left unmatched: 0. As DNA, the CDR3 is TGTGCCAGCAGCTTACGGGGGGAAGAGACCCAGTACTTC. Its translation is CASSLRGEETQYF.

V gene TRBV9 combines with J gene TRBJ1-2, with 7 bases matching TRBD1. The V segment lost 2 bases and the J segment 8 bases; nucleotides outside the gene matches: 3. CDR1 is SGDLS and CDR2 is YYNGEE in the germline V gene. The length of the CDR3 is 12 residues. The CDR3 DNA reads TGTGCCAGCAGCGTCCAGGGGGGAGGCTACACCTTC. Protein product: CASSVQGGGYTF.

This clone was seen only a few times. This chain links TRBV2 with TRBJ2-5, with D perhaps matching TRBD2 (5 bases). The CDR3 extends over 13 amino acids. V was cut by 4 bases and J by 3 bases, with 9 bases left in between. From germline, CDR1 is SNHLY and CDR2 FYNNEI. The CDR3 bases are TGTGCCAGCAGTGGGCTAGCTGAAGAGACCCAGTACTTC. It codes for CASSGLAEETQYF.

This sequence joins TRBV27 and TRBJ2-6, with D possibly matching TRBD2 (5 bases). The germline CDR1 and CDR2 sequences are MNHEY and SMNVEV (reference sequence). This CDR3 is built from 13 residues. V lost 8 bases and J lost 0, with 5 bases in between. CDR3 amino acids: CASGLSGANVLTF. CDR3 nucleotides: TGTGCCAGCGGACTCTCTGGGGCCAACGTCCTGACTTTC.

The genes are TRBV6-5 and TRBJ2-3, with 12 bases fitting TRBD2. CDR3 size: 14 residues. The junction had 3 bases not matched to a gene; V was cut back by 4 bases and J by 7 bases. CDR1 MNHEY and CDR2 SVGAGI come from the germline V gene. CDR3 region: CASSSSGGEYTQYF. CDR3 nucleotide sequence: TGTGCCAGCAGTTCTAGCGGGGGGGAATATACGCAGTATTTT.

This clone was found once. V usage is TRBV6-5 and J usage is TRBJ2-1; D may be TRBD2 (5 bases). The CDR3 length is 13 residues. Germline assignment: CDR1 MNHEY and CDR2 SVGAGI. Trimming left V 7 bases short and J 8 bases short, with 15 bases between. This chain's CDR3 is CASNRGSGDEQFF. The CDR3 DNA follows: TGTGCCAGCAACAGAGGGAGCGGCGATGAGCAGTTCTTC.

The CDR3 DNA reads TGTGCCAGCAGCAGCCTCGACAGGGGCCTCTATGGCTACACCTTC. Protein: CASSSLDRGLYGYTF. The chain carries TRBV7-9 and TRBJ1-2; 8 bases fit TRBD1. V lost 5 bases to trimming and J lost 4 bases; unmatched junction nucleotides: 9. CDR3 length: 15 amino acids. Germline lookup yields CDR1 SEHNR and CDR2 FQNEAQ (reference sequence).